The 12 T cell receptor beta chains presented below share a single source sample, sequenced in a study of radiotherapy plus CTLA-4 blockade in lung cancer. Repertoires were generated with immunoSEQ multiplex PCR, while TCRdb's copy carries only in-frame clones and drops some. This sample has 9,500 to 15,000 clones; around 84% occur once, and the top ten carry less than 30%. This specimen consisted of peripheral blood, obtained from a patient treated with radiotherapy plus ipilimumab. Source of these receptors: a human donor with non-small cell lung cancer that progressed on radiotherapy plus ipilimumab.

The rearrangement uses TRBV9 and TRBJ1-5, with D unresolved. V was pared by 0 bases and J by 0 bases, with 1 base between. Germline values: CDR1 SGDLS, CDR2 YYNGEE. The length of the CDR3 is 13 residues. CDR3 sequence (DNA): TGTGCCAGCAGCGTAGGTAGCAATCAGCCCCAGCATTTT. Translating gives CASSVGSNQPQHF.

This chain uses TRBV5-6 with TRBJ1-5; D gene ambiguous. Deletions cut 4 bases from V and 2 bases from J, with 7 bases between. Germline V gives CDR1 SGHDT, CDR2 YYEEEE. The length of the CDR3 is 13 residues. The CDR3 is CASSRRGNQPQHF. The CDR3, as DNA: TGTGCCAGCAGCCGGCGGGGCAATCAGCCCCAGCATTTT.

The gene calls are TRBV19 and TRBJ2-1, with D unclear. This CDR3 region has 13 residues. CDR1 LNHDA and CDR2 SQIVND come from the germline V gene (reference sequence). Trimming cost V 7 bases and J 8 bases, with 15 bases left between them. The CDR3: CASTSRGSHEQFF. DNA of the CDR3: TGTGCCAGTACCTCCCGTGGATCCCATGAGCAGTTCTTC. Full variable domain (outside the CDR3, taken from reference TRBV19 and TRBJ2-1): DGGITQSPKYLFRKEGQNVTLSCEQNLNHDAMYWYRQDPGQGLRLIYYSQIVNDFQKGDIAEGYSVSREKKESFPLTVTSAQKNPTAFYLCASTSRGSHEQFFGPGTRLTVL.

This chain connects TRBV2 to TRBJ1-6; TRBD1 matches at 9 bases. Trimming removed 11 bases from V and 5 bases from J; junction bases left unmatched: 4. This CDR3 region has 13 residues. Germline CDR1 reads SNHLY; CDR2 reads FYNNEI. Here the CDR3 DNA reads TGTGCCGGCGGGGACAGGGATAATTCACCCCTCCACTTT. This encodes CAGGDRDNSPLHF.

The chain links TRBV15 to TRBJ2-7; 11 bases agree with TRBD2. V shed 2 bases and J 6 bases; nucleotides not matched to a gene: 3. Germline CDR1 reads LNHNV; CDR2 reads YYDKDF (reference sequence). The CDR3 consists of 14 residues. The CDR3 spells CATSRPGTSGEQYF. CDR3 in DNA: TGTGCCACCAGCAGACCCGGGACTAGCGGCGAGCAGTACTTC.

The J gene is TRBJ2-6, the V gene TRBV28; D may match TRBD1 or TRBD2 (6 bases each). Trimming pared 6 bases from V and 0 bases from J, leaving 9 bases between. This CDR3 has 15 residues. Looked up from germline, CDR1 is MDHEN and CDR2 is SYDVKM. CDR3 nucleotide sequence: TGTGCCAGCAGCGGGGGCCTCTCTGGGGCCAACGTCCTGACTTTC. Protein product: CASSGGLSGANVLTF. Combining the CDR3 with reference TRBV28 and TRBJ2-6 gives the whole variable domain DVKVTQSSRYLVKRTGEKVFLECVQDMDHENMFWYRQDPGLGLRLIYFSYDVKMKEKGDIPEGYSVSREKKERFSLILESASTNQTSMYLCASSGGLSGANVLTFGAGSRLTVL.

This chain joins TRBV6-1 and TRBJ1-1; D is ambiguous. The CDR3 runs 12 residues. Germline V gives CDR1 MNHNS, CDR2 SASEGT. The V end was cut by 6 bases, the J end by 5 bases, with 10 bases between. The CDR3 DNA follows: TGTGCCAGCAGCCAGCTGGGGACTGAAGCTTTCTTT. It codes for CASSQLGTEAFF.

The chain couples TRBV10-2 to TRBJ1-1; D remains ambiguous. The CDR3 loop spans 14 amino acids. Trimming removed 0 bases at V and 4 bases at J, with 9 bases between. From germline, CDR1 is WSHSY and CDR2 SAAADI. In DNA, the CDR3 is TGCGCCAGCAGTGAGTCAGGGTGGAGCACTGAAGCTTTCTTT. This codes for CASSESGWSTEAFF.

V is TRBV6-4 and J is TRBJ1-2, with 10 bases aligning to TRBD1. Germline trimming cut 4 bases from V and 4 bases from J; bases unmatched to any gene: 3. This CDR3 spans 14 amino acids. Germline V CDR1 and CDR2: MRHNA, SNTAGT. The CDR3, as DNA: TGTGCCAGCAGTGTCGGACAGGGGGGCTATGGCTACACCTTC. It encodes CASSVGQGGYGYTF.

This CDR3 reads CASSFDRESEKLFF. In nucleotides, the CDR3 is TGCGCCAGCAGCTTCGACAGGGAAAGCGAAAAACTGTTTTTT. The gene calls are TRBV5-1 and TRBJ1-4; 7 bases agree with TRBD1. Unmatched junction bases numbered 6, after V lost 2 bases and J lost 8 bases. Germline V gene lookup returns CDR1 SGHRS and CDR2 YFSETQ. There are 14 residues in the CDR3. Looking up the rest from reference TRBV5-1 and TRBJ1-4 gives the full variable domain: KAGVTQTPRYLIKTRGQQVTLSCSPISGHRSVSWYQQTPGQGLQFLFEYFSETQRNKGNFPGRFSGRQFSNSRSEMNVSTLELGDSALYLCASSFDRESEKLFFGSGTQLSVL.

The rearrangement links TRBV25-1 to TRBJ1-6; a possible D gene is TRBD1 (5 bases). This CDR3 is built from 13 residues. V was trimmed by 6 bases and J by 12 bases, leaving 15 bases between them. Germline values: CDR1 MGHDK, CDR2 SYGVNS. The CDR3 loop reads CASRGTSPGPLHF. CDR3 sequence (DNA): TGTGCCAGCAGAGGGACGTCCCCAGGACCCCTCCACTTT.

The chain recombines TRBV6-6 with TRBJ1-5; 7 nucleotides agree with TRBD1. The V segment lost 6 bases and the J segment 3 bases; nucleotides outside the gene matches: 8. The length of the CDR3 is 15 residues. Germline lookup yields CDR1 MNHNY and CDR2 SVGAGI (reference sequence). CDR3 coding DNA: TGTGCCAGCAGCCTCGGACAGGTTGACAATCAGCCCCAGCATTTT. As protein: CASSLGQVDNQPQHF.